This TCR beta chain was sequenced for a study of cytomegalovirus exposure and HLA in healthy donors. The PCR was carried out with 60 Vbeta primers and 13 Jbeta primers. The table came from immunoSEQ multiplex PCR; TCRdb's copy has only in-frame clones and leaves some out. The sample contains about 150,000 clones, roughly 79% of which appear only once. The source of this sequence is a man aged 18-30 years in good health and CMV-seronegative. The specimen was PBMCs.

The CDR3 DNA reads as TGTGCCAGCAGTGATCAAGACAGTAACGAGCAGTACGTC. Amino acids: CASSDQDSNEQYV. The chain is built from TRBV4-2 and TRBJ2-7, with TRBD1 as a possible D gene (5 bases). The germline CDR1 and CDR2 sequences are LGHNA and YNFKEQ. The CDR3 runs 13 residues. With 6 bases removed from V and 5 bases from J, the gap between germline ends came to 14 bases.